This TCR beta chain was obtained from a study of blood T cell repertoires in COVID-19 (dated by TCRdb to between 2020 and 2021). Background on the whole study: Collaborator samples came from the United States, Italy and Spain and covered acute and convalescent phases of COVID-19. The material from the prospective study consisted of cDNA or gDNA derived from T cells, B-cell-depleted T cells, or PBMCs. The dataset comprised deeply sampled blood TCRbeta repertoires from subjects exposed to, actively infected with, or recovered from COVID-19. The repertoires were made available in a free public database intended to serve as a resource for research on the immune response to SARS-CoV-2. Samples were obtained from the ongoing ImmuneRACE study (first 160 participants) and from about 1,300 subjects provided by 6 global collaborators. A de-identified subject ID, COVID-19 status, age in years and sex were almost always included in the sample metadata. HLA class I and class II types, where available, came from metadata supplied by the sample provider rather than from assay-based typing.

CDR1 and CDR2 were assigned from the germline V gene (reference sequence) as LGHDT and YNNKEL. Measured from the cysteine to the phenylalanine, the CDR3 is 15 residues long. Only the CDR3 DNA stays, 45 bases, in frame from base 1. Trimming costs V 1 base and J 5 bases, and their ends lie 13 bases apart. For this clone: Its antigen target is currently unknown. No clone much larger than this one lies a single base away; base qualities are absent.

The immunoSEQ Assay, a bias-controlled multiplex PCR, was used to amplify TCRbeta CDR3 regions from genomic DNA. The paper's processing steps were these. The number of nucleated cells in each sample was estimated from the amplification of reference gene primers within the assay. Sequence reads were collapsed and filtered to measure the absolute abundance of every unique TCRbeta CDR3 rearrangement. For each sample, productive Simpson clonality was calculated as the square root of Simpson's diversity index across productive rearrangements. TCRdb obtained this table from immuneACCESS and retained in-frame rearrangements with V and J assigned. These tables miss some clones; where compared with another copy, unresolved V genes account for less than half of the shortfall, and the remainder is unexplained. V, J and clone size are those of that table, while D and trimming were read from the DNA. The sample table shows roughly 260,000 clones, and around 86% are seen once. Of the sample, approximately 9.4% falls within the top ten clones.

What the work shows at the level of the full study, not this receptor alone: How much clinical and demographic metadata was included differed by source and by participant, and the metadata was provided uncurated.

A second Seattle source provided samples from volunteer blood donors who had recovered from COVID-19. The collaborating institutions used their own protocols to collect whole blood in K2EDTA tubes. For TCRbeta analysis, collaborators shipped samples in one of three forms: frozen whole blood, isolated PBMCs, or DNA extracted from either of those sample types. The sequenced sample was peripheral blood. This receptor chain uses TRBV3-1 (or the pseudogene TRBV3-2) and TRBJ2-3; possibly the D gene is TRBD2, per 6 matching bases. The origin of this receptor is a man between 40 and 49 years old who had recovered from COVID-19. The sequence in DNA is TGTGCCAGCAGCCAAGTCCCGGGAGCAGGAGATACGCAGTATTTT. This gives the protein CASSQVPGAGDTQYF.